Shown below are 32 T cell receptor beta chains from a single sample sequenced in a study of T cell repertoires in cytomegalovirus infection. TCRdb independently ran MiXCR on the reads; one entry per CDR3 protein. The sample yields roughly 640,000 distinct CDR3 sequences, approximately 25% seen once. Sequences were obtained from CD8+ T cells from PBMCs. Source of these receptors: a human donor in good health (CMV status not recorded). Some clones in this sample may be carry-over from other donors' samples.

The chain links TRBV12-3 or TRBV12-4 to TRBJ2-7; 12 bases line up with TRBD1. V lost 3 bases to trimming and J lost 2 bases; unmatched junction nucleotides: 2. This CDR3 is 15 amino acids long. The CDR3 protein is CASSFGTGGPYEQYV. Written as DNA, the CDR3 is TGTGCCAGCAGTTTCGGGACAGGGGGCCCCTACGAGCAGTACGTC.

In its sample, this clonotype was seen a few times. This sequence joins TRBV6-5 and TRBJ2-1; TRBD2 matches at 7 bases. The CDR3 length is 14 residues. From germline, CDR1 is MNHEY and CDR2 SVGAGI. With 4 bases clipped from V and 2 bases from J, the junction kept 2 bases outside the gene matches. The CDR3 sequence: CASSSGLPYNEQFF. The CDR3, as DNA: TGTGCCAGCAGTTCGGGACTACCCTACAATGAGCAGTTCTTC.

V is TRBV20-1 and J is TRBJ2-1; D is possibly TRBD2 (6 bases). The V end was cut by 6 bases, the J end by 1 base, with 10 bases between. The germline gives CDR1 DFQATT, CDR2 SNEGSKA (reference sequence). The CDR3 length is 13 residues. CDR3 nucleotides: TGCAGTGCCAGGGACTGGTCCTACAATGAGCAGTTCTTC. Encoded protein: CSARDWSYNEQFF.

This clonotype showed up many times. The V call is TRBV7-2, the J call TRBJ2-1, with D perhaps matching TRBD1 or TRBD2 (5 bases each). The CDR3 contains 13 residues. The ends were cut back, 0 bases at V and 13 bases at J, with 13 bases in the middle. Germline CDR1 reads SGHTA; CDR2 reads FQGNSA. This CDR3 is CASSLAYGAEQFF. In nucleotides, the CDR3 is TGTGCCAGCAGCTTAGCATACGGGGCGGAACAGTTCTTC. The full variable domain, in which reference TRBV7-2 and TRBJ2-1 provide the parts outside the CDR3, is GAGVSQSPSNKVTEKGKDVELRCDPISGHTALYWYRQSLGQGLEFLIYFQGNSAPDKSGLPSDRFSAERTGGSVSTLTIQRTQQEDSAVYLCASSLAYGAEQFFGPGTRLTVL.

This chain connects TRBV13 to TRBJ2-2; a possible D gene is TRBD1 (6 bases). Germline V gives CDR1 PRHDT, CDR2 FYEKMQ (reference sequence). The CDR3 sequence is 15 residues long. Trimming cost V 5 bases and J 1 base, with 11 bases left between them. CDR3 region: CASSPETGNTGELFF. CDR3 nucleotides: TGTGCCAGCAGCCCCGAGACAGGGAACACCGGGGAGCTGTTTTTT.

This clonotype was counted a few times. This sequence joins TRBV28 and TRBJ1-6; 9 bases match TRBD1. Germline V gene lookup returns CDR1 MDHEN and CDR2 SYDVKM. The CDR3 sequence is 16 residues long. The V segment lost 1 base and the J segment 7 bases; nucleotides outside the gene matches: 5. As DNA, the CDR3 is TGTGCCAGCAGTTTATTGGGACAGGGCTTGAATTCACCCCTCCACTTT. This codes for CASSLLGQGLNSPLHF.

This chain uses TRBV20-1 with TRBJ2-2; D not certain. Germline assignment: CDR1 DFQATT and CDR2 SNEGSKA (reference sequence). The CDR3 extends over 11 amino acids. Trimming removed 6 bases at V and 6 bases at J, with 8 bases between. The CDR3 here is CSAPDAGELFF. The CDR3 region has the DNA TGCAGTGCCCCCGACGCCGGGGAGCTGTTTTTT.

This CDR3 reads CATSRIEEYGETQYF. CDR3 in DNA: TGTGCCACCAGCCGTATTGAGGAATACGGAGAGACCCAGTACTTC. The J gene is TRBJ2-5, the V gene TRBV15; no clear D gene. The CDR3 extends over 15 amino acids. The germline V gene has CDR1 LNHNV and CDR2 YYDKDF (reference sequence). V was cut by 5 bases and J by 4 bases, with 17 bases left in between.

This clonotype was recorded at least ten times. The chain couples TRBV7-8 to TRBJ2-5, with D perhaps assigned TRBD1 or TRBD2 (7 bases each). The CDR3 totals 17 residues. CDR1 and CDR2 from the germline V gene are SGHVS and FQNEAQ. Trimming removed 4 bases at V and 0 bases at J, with 18 bases between. CDR3 in amino acids: CASSSIGRGRDQETQYF. The CDR3 region has the DNA TGTGCCAGCAGCTCAATTGGCAGGGGGAGGGACCAAGAGACCCAGTACTTC.

The chain joins TRBV7-9 to TRBJ1-5; D is uncertain. V dropped 1 base and J dropped 5 bases, with 9 bases sitting between them. The CDR3 is made up of 14 amino acids. Germline V CDR1 and CDR2: SEHNR, FQNEAQ (reference sequence). The DNA of the CDR3 is TGTGCCAGCAGCTTAGAGATAGAATATCAGCCCCAGCATTTT. Amino acid sequence: CASSLEIEYQPQHF.

This clonotype was seen ten or more times. J is TRBJ2-1 and V is TRBV6-1, with 9 bases that match TRBD2. The CDR3 has 15 residues. The junction had 5 bases not matched to a gene; V was cut back by 6 bases and J by 2 bases. CDR1 MNHNS and CDR2 SASEGT come from the germline V gene. The chain's CDR3 is CASSLIAGAYNEQFF. CDR3 DNA: TGTGCCAGCAGCCTTATAGCGGGGGCCTACAATGAGCAGTTCTTC.

The chain joins TRBV27 to TRBJ1-5; 8 bases are shared with TRBD1. Germline lookup yields CDR1 MNHEY and CDR2 SMNVEV (reference sequence). J gave up 5 bases and V 0 bases, and 3 bases lay outside the gene matches. CDR3 length: 15 amino acids. Here the CDR3 reads CASSLSRRGHQPQHF. CDR3 DNA: TGTGCCAGCAGTTTATCCCGCAGGGGGCATCAGCCCCAGCATTTT.

This clonotype was counted only a few times. The chain is built from TRBV29-1 and TRBJ2-7, with D possibly called TRBD1 or TRBD2 (5 bases each). The V gene lost 7 bases and the J gene lost 4 bases, with 23 bases spanning the gap. The CDR3 consists of 15 residues. Germline V gene sequence: CDR1 SQVTM, CDR2 ANQGSEA. CDR3 DNA sequence: TGCAGCGCGGTGGGGGACGGGATCCCAGGGTACGAGCAGTACTTC. This sequence encodes CSAVGDGIPGYEQYF.

Only one count was recorded for this clonotype. The V call is TRBV14, the J call TRBJ2-1; 8 nucleotides align to TRBD1. In germline, CDR1 is SGHDN, CDR2 FVKESK. This CDR3 is built from 17 residues. With 3 bases clipped from V and 5 bases from J, the junction kept 12 bases outside the gene matches. Here the CDR3 reads CASSHPSSDRVHNEQFF. CDR3 coding DNA: TGTGCCAGCAGCCATCCTTCCTCGGACAGGGTCCACAATGAGCAGTTCTTC. Complete variable domain (other parts from reference TRBV14 and TRBJ2-1): EAGVTQFPSHSVIEKGQTVTLRCDPISGHDNLYWYRRVMGKEIKFLLHFVKESKQDESGMPNNRFLAERTGGTYSTLKVQPAELEDSGVYFCASSHPSSDRVHNEQFFGPGTRLTVL.

This clonotype appeared many times. The genes are TRBV14 and TRBJ2-1; D gene unclear. The CDR3 runs 18 residues. Trimming left V 0 bases short and J 1 base short, with 16 bases between. CDR1 and CDR2 (germline): SGHDN, FVKESK. CDR3 protein: CASSQDLPLAYSYNEQFF. The DNA for the CDR3 is TGTGCCAGCAGCCAAGATCTCCCCCTCGCGTATTCCTACAATGAGCAGTTCTTC.

Note on this clonotype: A clone one base away is much larger, so this may be a read error. The V call is TRBV6-5, the J call TRBJ1-1, with D hard to call. Germline values: CDR1 MNHEY, CDR2 SVGAGI. The CDR3 covers 12 residues. The CDR3 region is CASGERNAEAFF. The DNA of the CDR3 is TGTGCCAGCGGGGAGAGGAACGCTGAAGCTTTCTTT.

A note on this clonotype: A read error may explain this, as a much larger clone is one base away. The genes are TRBV7-6 and TRBJ1-2, with D unclear. This CDR3 is 14 amino acids long. CDR1 and CDR2 from the germline V gene are SGHVS and FNYEAQ. The CDR3 region is CTSSFTEMHYGYTF. Here the CDR3 DNA reads TGTACCAGCAGCTTCACGGAAATGCACTATGGCTACACCTTC.

On this clonotype: One end of the junction varies from germline; a read error may be responsible. This chain links TRBV6-1 with TRBJ2-1, with a weak D call TRBD2 (6 bases). Germline CDR1 is MNHNS and CDR2 is SASEGT. The CDR3 spans 15 residues. The CDR3 spells CVSSEWLAGTNEQFF. CDR3 sequence (DNA): TGTGTCAGCAGTGAATGGCTGGCGGGGACTAATGAGCAGTTCTTC.

The rearrangement uses TRBV20-1 and TRBJ2-1; 8 bases map to TRBD1. The CDR3 totals 15 residues. Germline V gene sequence: CDR1 DFQATT, CDR2 SNEGSKA (reference sequence). V gave up 6 bases and J gave up 6 bases; unmatched junction bases: 13. CDR3 DNA: TGCAGTGCGCCCCCCCGGGACAGGATCACCAATGAGCAGTTCTTC. Translated, it gives CSAPPRDRITNEQFF.

This clonotype was seen ten or more times. This chain links TRBV19 with TRBJ2-7; no firm D call. CDR3 size: 17 residues. V lost 3 bases to trimming and J lost 0 bases, with 18 bases between them. The germline CDR1 and CDR2 sequences are LNHDA and SQIVND (reference sequence). In nucleotides, the CDR3 is TGTGCCAGTAGTATTTTTGGGTCAGGAGAGTACTCCTACGAGCAGTACTTC. Amino acids: CASSIFGSGEYSYEQYF.

The table lists this clonotype with many counts. This rearrangement joins TRBV2 to TRBJ2-7, with D maybe TRBD2 (6 bases). The CDR3 spans 13 residues. The V gene lost 2 bases and the J gene lost 3 bases, with 8 bases spanning the gap. Germline V gene lookup returns CDR1 SNHLY and CDR2 FYNNEI. The CDR3: CASSERRGYEQYF. The CDR3 region has the DNA TGTGCCAGCAGTGAAAGGAGGGGCTACGAGCAGTACTTC.

This clonotype was counted between two and nine times. V and J are TRBV29-1 and TRBJ1-1; D is unresolved. Germline V gives CDR1 SQVTM, CDR2 ANQGSEA. The CDR3 has 10 amino acids. The germline V and J ends were trimmed by 1 base and 7 bases, with 4 bases remaining between them. In nucleotides, the CDR3 is TGCAGCGTTGAAGTCTATGAAGCTTTCTTT. Encoded protein: CSVEVYEAFF. Variable domain in full (rest from reference TRBV29-1 and TRBJ1-1): SAVISQKPSRDICQRGTSLTIQCQVDSQVTMMFWYRQQPGQSLTLIATANQGSEATYESGFVIDKFPISRPNLTFSTLTVSNMSPEDSSIYLCSVEVYEAFFGQGTRLTVV.

In its sample, this clonotype was seen a few times. The rearrangement uses TRBV20-1 and TRBJ2-5; D possibly uses TRBD1 or TRBD2 (5 bases each). This CDR3 spans 14 amino acids. V lost 2 bases to trimming and J lost 4 bases, with 14 bases between them. In germline, CDR1 is DFQATT, CDR2 SNEGSKA (reference sequence). CDR3 coding DNA: TGCAGTGCTAGAATTCTGGGGGAAGGAGAGACCCAGTACTTC. This gives the protein CSARILGEGETQYF.

Worth noting for this clonotype: Being one base from a much bigger clone, this may be a read error. The V call is TRBV12-3 or TRBV12-4, the J call TRBJ1-3; D remains unclear. The ends were cut back, 8 bases at V and 2 bases at J, with 10 bases in the middle. This CDR3 contains 13 residues. This CDR3 is CASFSHAGNTIYF. Written as DNA, the CDR3 is TGTGCCAGCTTTTCCCACGCTGGAAACACCATATATTTT.

This clonotype appeared a few times. The CDR3 nucleotides are TGTGCCAGTTCGGGAGGGGTCGGCAATCAGCCCCAGCATTTT. Amino acids: CASSGGVGNQPQHF. This chain connects TRBV2 to TRBJ1-5; a weak D match, TRBD1 (5 bases). Germline assignment: CDR1 SNHLY and CDR2 FYNNEI. The CDR3 extends over 14 amino acids. V lost 9 bases to trimming and J lost 2 bases, with 14 bases between them.

The chain has TRBV2 and TRBJ2-7; either TRBD1 or TRBD2 may fit D (5 bases each). CDR1 and CDR2 from the germline V gene are SNHLY and FYNNEI. Trimming left V 8 bases short and J 0 bases short, with 20 bases between. The CDR3 totals 16 residues. The CDR3 sequence: CASFISGTESSYEQYV. The DNA for the CDR3 is TGTGCCAGCTTTATTTCAGGGACGGAAAGCTCCTACGAGCAGTACGTC.

This clonotype was detected many times. The CDR3 is CASSQMEDSGQPQHF. The CDR3 DNA reads as TGCGCCAGCAGCCAGATGGAGGACAGCGGTCAGCCCCAGCATTTT. The V and J genes are TRBV4-1 and TRBJ1-5; weak D call: TRBD1 (6 bases). CDR1 and CDR2 from the germline V gene are MGHRA and YSYEKL. The CDR3 totals 15 residues. Trimming shortened V by 3 bases and J by 6 bases, and 15 bases separated the two germline ends.

V gene TRBV12-3 or TRBV12-4 combines with J gene TRBJ2-3; 7 nucleotides agree with TRBD1. The CDR3 has 16 residues. Losses at the gene ends were 7 bases for V and 4 bases for J; bases not matched to a gene: 14. Here the CDR3 DNA reads TGTGCCAGCACCCCCCTCGACAGGGAGAGGGCAGATACGCAGTATTTT. It yields the protein CASTPLDRERADTQYF.

The rearrangement joins TRBV7-9 to TRBJ2-1, with D tentatively TRBD2 (6 bases). The CDR3 spans 17 residues. Trimming pared 0 bases from V and 4 bases from J, leaving 16 bases between. Germline V lookup: CDR1 SEHNR, CDR2 FQNEAQ (reference sequence). In nucleotides, the CDR3 is TGTGCCAGCAGCTTAGCCCCGGGGGTGGATCCTTACAATGAGCAGTTCTTC. This sequence encodes CASSLAPGVDPYNEQFF.

V and J are TRBV2 and TRBJ2-1; TRBD2 agrees at 10 bases. V lost 1 base, J lost 6 bases, and 3 bases stayed unmatched. Germline CDR1 is SNHLY and CDR2 is FYNNEI. The CDR3 runs to 15 residues. The CDR3 here is CASSEERGGPNEQFF. As DNA, the CDR3 is TGTGCCAGCAGTGAAGAGCGGGGGGGCCCCAATGAGCAGTTCTTC.

V and J are TRBV2 and TRBJ2-1; TRBD2 aligns across 10 bases. The J segment lost 4 bases and the V segment lost 1 base, leaving 10 bases of the junction unmatched. CDR1 is SNHLY and CDR2 is FYNNEI in the germline V gene. The length of the CDR3 is 18 residues. CDR3 region: CASSEVRVAGGQYNEQFF. CDR3 DNA: TGTGCCAGCAGTGAAGTCAGAGTAGCGGGGGGTCAGTACAATGAGCAGTTCTTC.

This clonotype has ten or more counts. This chain connects TRBV7-8 to TRBJ2-6; D possibly matches TRBD1 or TRBD2 (5 bases each). The CDR3 extends over 17 amino acids. The V end lost 4 bases, the J end lost 3 bases, and 16 bases lay between the germline ends. In germline, CDR1 is SGHVS, CDR2 FQNEAQ. The CDR3 DNA reads as TGTGCCAGCAGCTCCCCCACGGGGCGGAATGGGGCCAACGTCCTGACTTTC. This translates into CASSSPTGRNGANVLTF.